This record looks at one T cell receptor beta chain sequence and its context. The CDR3 sequence is 14 residues long. J lost 9 bases, V lost 4 bases, and 2 bases had no gene match. Germline CDR1 SGHNT, CDR2 YENEEA. This sample is drawn from a study of blood T cell repertoires in COVID-19. Study-level information: Before being deemed recovered, Cohort 3 donors had two negative PCRs, clearance, or symptom resolution. Whether acute or convalescent, the COVID-19 samples came from the United States, Italy and Spain.

Assignment of participants to cohorts was predicated upon participant-reported clinical history. Original methodology: Amplifying reference gene primers gave estimates of nucleated cell counts. Produced via immunoSEQ multiplex PCR; TCRdb's table is partial and in-frame only. The D gene and trimming were derived from the DNA, and the V and J assignments and clone size from that table. The table includes about 190,000 clones, approximately 86% detected once. The sequence was obtained from a woman in her thirties or forties in a cohort exposed to, infected with or recovered from COVID-19 (not recorded which). This chain uses TRBV11-3 with TRBJ2-1; 14 bases agree with TRBD2. What was sequenced was PBMCs or T cells enriched from blood (not recorded which). Here the CDR3 DNA reads TGTGCCAGCAGCTCCGGGACTAGCGGGAGTGAGCAGTTCTTC. As protein: CASSSGTSGSEQFF.